This TCR beta chain was identified in a study of human CD8 memory T cell subsets. Study-level results: Estimation with Chao1 suggested higher diversity among stem-like memory T cells relative to precursor exhausted T cells. A similarly high level of diversity characterized stem-like memory and precursor exhausted T cells, unlike effector memory cells.

Preparation of the TCR beta libraries relied on UMI-labeled 5' RACE. Reprocessing the 5' RACE reads, TCRdb reports a single entry for every CDR3 protein and omits DNA. Its listing shows fewer than 5,000 distinct CDR3 sequences. Germline CDR1 SNHLY, CDR2 FYNNEI. The CDR3 contains 16 residues. Regarding this clonotype: No antigen is known for it.

The PBMC originated from buffy coats obtained from healthy donors. RNA came from duplicate vials of about 150,000 sorted CD8+ T cells per subset. This sequence was found in a human donor in good health. The rearrangement joins TRBV2 to TRBJ1-1; TCRdb proposes TRBD1, but this gene call is untestable without DNA. The sequencing input was CD8+ effector memory T cells (TEM) sorted from PBMCs. Documented subset: effector memory CD8 T cells, CCR7- CD45RO+ CD95+. The CDR3 here is CASSDTQGSGNTEAFF.